These 21 T cell receptor beta chains came from one sample sequenced in a study of human thymus T cells. TCRdb's table, derived via immunoSEQ multiplex PCR, lists solely in-frame clones and lacks some. Of some 130,000 clones listed, approximately 96% were seen once; the top ten hold around 0.022%. Resections that were taken during corrective heart surgery supplied the thymus tissue. The sample comprised thymus tissue. Receptors were obtained from a boy younger than two with a congenital heart defect but otherwise immunologically healthy.

The count of this clone is one. The V and J genes are TRBV5-1 and TRBJ2-2; TRBD1 matches 7 bases. CDR1 and CDR2 from the germline V gene are SGHRS and YFSETQ. The CDR3 sequence is 15 residues long. V lost 7 bases to trimming and J lost 6 bases; unmatched junction nucleotides: 12. CDR3 in DNA: TGCGCCAGCCGATTAGAACGACAGGGCGCCGGGGAGCTGTTTTTT. Translated: CASRLERQGAGELFF.

CDR3 coding DNA: TGCGCCAGCAGTGAACTAGCGGGGGGTCCCGGGGAGCTGTTTTTT. Amino acids: CASSELAGGPGELFF. The chain joins TRBV10-2 to TRBJ2-2; TRBD2 matches at 12 bases. Trimming removed 3 bases from V and 6 bases from J; junction bases left unmatched: 2. The V gene's germline CDR1 is WSHSY and CDR2 SAAADI. There are 15 residues in the CDR3.

This clone was detected a few times. This chain connects TRBV30 to TRBJ1-1; D gene ambiguous. The CDR3 contains 13 residues. The germline V gene has CDR1 GTSNPN and CDR2 SVGIG (reference sequence). V was trimmed by 3 bases and J by 0 bases, leaving 8 bases between them. CDR3 in amino acids: CAWRAEMNTEAFF. The CDR3 nucleotides read TGTGCCTGGAGAGCAGAGATGAACACTGAAGCTTTCTTT.

V usage is TRBV11-2 and J usage is TRBJ2-1, with TRBD2 matching over 7 bases. CDR1 is SGHAT and CDR2 is FQNNGV in the germline V gene. The CDR3 is made up of 17 amino acids. The trim removed 0 bases at V and 3 bases at J, leaving 8 bases unmatched. The CDR3 region has the DNA TGTGCCAGCAGCTTAGATCTCCCCGGGACTAACTACAATGAGCAGTTCTTC. This codes for CASSLDLPGTNYNEQFF.

The chain employs TRBV7-9 and TRBJ1-1; D gene uncertain. The CDR3 is 13 residues long. Germline lookup yields CDR1 SEHNR and CDR2 FQNEAQ (reference sequence). V was clipped by 5 bases and J by 0 bases, with 7 bases between them. DNA for the CDR3: TGTGCCAGCAGCCCATACGTGAACACTGAAGCTTTCTTT. Translation gives CASSPYVNTEAFF.

The V and J genes are TRBV5-4 and TRBJ2-7; D call uncertain. The germline V gene encodes CDR1 SGHNT and CDR2 YYREEE (reference sequence). The CDR3 covers 16 residues. V lost 4 bases, J lost 3 bases, and 20 bases lay in between. The CDR3 bases are TGTGCCAGCAGCCCTTGGACCAAAACACCTCTCTACGAGCAGTACTTC. It specifies CASSPWTKTPLYEQYF.

This chain links TRBV5-5 with TRBJ2-7; perhaps D is TRBD1 or TRBD2 (5 bases each). Germline V lookup: CDR1 SGHKS, CDR2 YYEKEE (reference sequence). There are 14 residues in the CDR3. V was trimmed by 4 bases and J by 3 bases, leaving 14 bases between them. CDR3 nucleotide sequence: TGTGCCAGCAGCCCGGGACCTGGGATCTACGAGCAGTACTTC. It codes for CASSPGPGIYEQYF.

J is TRBJ1-5 and V is TRBV9; D gene uncertain. The CDR3 spans 10 residues. CDR1 is SGDLS and CDR2 is YYNGEE in the germline V gene. The CDR3 coding sequence is TGTGACCTGGGCAATCAGCCCCAGCATTTT. Translated, it gives CDLGNQPQHF.

The rearrangement links TRBV7-8 to TRBJ2-1, with D possibly being TRBD1 or TRBD2 (5 bases each). CDR3 size: 16 residues. Germline assignment: CDR1 SGHVS and CDR2 FQNEAQ. The V end lost 5 bases, the J end lost 7 bases, and 21 bases lay between the germline ends. The CDR3 protein is CASSPPRGSKVNEQFF. The CDR3 DNA reads TGTGCCAGCAGCCCACCCCGGGGCAGTAAAGTAAATGAGCAGTTCTTC. Together with reference TRBV7-8 and TRBJ2-1, the CDR3 gives the full variable domain: GAGVSQSPRYKVAKRGQDVALRCDPISGHVSLFWYQQALGQGPEFLTYFQNEAQLDKSGLPSDRFFAERPEGSVSTLKIQRTQQEDSAVYLCASSPPRGSKVNEQFFGPGTRLTVL.

The chain joins TRBV27 to TRBJ2-3; D unclear. CDR1 is MNHEY and CDR2 is SMNVEV in the germline V gene (reference sequence). The CDR3 is 12 amino acids. Trimming removed 7 bases at V and 2 bases at J, with 7 bases between. CDR3 nucleotide sequence: TGTGCCAGCACCTCCGACACAGATACGCAGTATTTT. It specifies CASTSDTDTQYF.

The rearrangement uses TRBV28 and TRBJ2-7; D may be TRBD2 (5 bases). The V end was cut by 4 bases, the J end by 7 bases, with 17 bases between. The CDR3 is 14 residues long. Germline assignment: CDR1 MDHEN and CDR2 SYDVKM. The CDR3 DNA reads as TGTGCCAGCAGTTCCCCGGGGATTATTAGAGAGCAGTACTTC. Its translation: CASSSPGIIREQYF.

The chain uses TRBV11-3 and TRBJ1-5; D might be TRBD1 (5 bases). The V gene lost 6 bases and the J gene lost 3 bases, with 24 bases spanning the gap. CDR1 is SGHNT, CDR2 YENEEA, per germline. The CDR3 totals 18 residues. The CDR3, as DNA: TGTGCCAGCAGTTTAAGTCACGGGGGACCTGGGTTCAATCAGCCCCAGCATTTT. Translated: CASSLSHGGPGFNQPQHF.

This clone was detected once. The chain couples TRBV6-1 to TRBJ1-2; D unresolved. CDR3 length equals 12 residues. Trimming cost V 4 bases and J 7 bases, with 10 bases left between them. Germline assignment: CDR1 MNHNS and CDR2 SASEGT. The CDR3 is CASSGKRFGYTF. In DNA, the CDR3 is TGTGCCAGCAGTGGAAAACGATTTGGCTACACCTTC.

The chain joins TRBV6-5 to TRBJ1-5, with D possibly TRBD1 on 6 matching bases. This CDR3 has 15 residues. CDR1 is MNHEY, CDR2 SVGAGI, per germline. V was clipped by 6 bases and J by 0 bases, with 12 bases between them. The CDR3 protein is CASRGAAYSNQPQHF. The CDR3 nucleotides read TGTGCCAGCAGGGGGGCAGCCTATAGCAATCAGCCCCAGCATTTT.

The chain links TRBV9 to TRBJ2-7; D tentatively reads TRBD1 or TRBD2 (5 bases each). The CDR3 totals 15 residues. The germline gives CDR1 SGDLS, CDR2 YYNGEE. Trimming shortened V by 4 bases and J by 1 base, and 15 bases separated the two germline ends. The CDR3 bases are TGTGCCAGCAGCCCAGCCTTCGGGGCATCCTACGAGCAGTACTTC. Translation gives CASSPAFGASYEQYF.

The rearrangement joins TRBV10-2 to TRBJ2-3; 14 bases are a match to TRBD2. CDR1 and CDR2 from the germline V gene are WSHSY and SAAADI. The length of the CDR3 is 22 residues. V shed 0 bases and J 4 bases; nucleotides not matched to a gene: 18. Here the CDR3 reads CASSESRYYRTSGGNSADTQYF. The CDR3 DNA follows: TGCGCCAGCAGTGAGTCCCGATACTATCGGACTAGCGGGGGGAATAGTGCAGATACGCAGTATTTT.

The chain uses TRBV7-2 and TRBJ2-2; possibly TRBD1 for D (6 bases). The CDR3 totals 14 residues. Trimming shortened V by 7 bases and J by 6 bases, and 15 bases separated the two germline ends. Germline V CDR1 and CDR2: SGHTA, FQGNSA. The CDR3 nucleotides are TGTGCCAGCACTTTTGCTACAGGGCCCGGGGAGCTGTTTTTT. Translating gives CASTFATGPGELFF.

The gene calls are TRBV4-2 and TRBJ2-4; D is undetermined. V shed 2 bases and J shed 0 bases, with 8 bases lying between them. The length of the CDR3 is 15 residues. The germline V gene encodes CDR1 LGHNA and CDR2 YNFKEQ. The CDR3 loop is CASSQISEAKNIQYF. In DNA, the CDR3 is TGTGCCAGCAGCCAAATCTCAGAAGCCAAAAACATTCAGTACTTC.

The chain is built from TRBV5-4 and TRBJ1-1, with D unclear. The CDR3 is made up of 16 amino acids. The germline gives CDR1 SGHNT, CDR2 YYREEE (reference sequence). V gave up 1 base and J gave up 0 bases, with 13 bases separating them. Written as DNA, the CDR3 is TGTGCCAGCAGCTTGAATGGCCTTCCTATGAACACTGAAGCTTTCTTT. Translation: CASSLNGLPMNTEAFF.

V gene TRBV12-5 combines with J gene TRBJ2-3; TRBD1 or TRBD2 may be the D gene (6 bases each). Germline assignment: CDR1 LGHNT and CDR2 FRNRAP. V was shortened by 0 bases and J by 6 bases, with 16 bases between the two germline ends. CDR3 length: 16 residues. The CDR3 DNA follows: TGTGCTAGTGGTTTGGTCGACGGTGAGGGGGGCGATACGCAGTATTTT. Translated, it gives CASGLVDGEGGDTQYF.

The gene calls are TRBV15 and TRBJ2-7; D is undetermined. Per the germline V gene, CDR1 is LNHNV and CDR2 is YYDKDF (reference sequence). Trimming took off 11 bases at V and 12 bases at J, with 11 bases between the two ends. The CDR3 is 8 residues long. In DNA, the CDR3 is TGTGCCTTGAGAAGCCTGTACTTC. Encoded protein: CALRSLYF.